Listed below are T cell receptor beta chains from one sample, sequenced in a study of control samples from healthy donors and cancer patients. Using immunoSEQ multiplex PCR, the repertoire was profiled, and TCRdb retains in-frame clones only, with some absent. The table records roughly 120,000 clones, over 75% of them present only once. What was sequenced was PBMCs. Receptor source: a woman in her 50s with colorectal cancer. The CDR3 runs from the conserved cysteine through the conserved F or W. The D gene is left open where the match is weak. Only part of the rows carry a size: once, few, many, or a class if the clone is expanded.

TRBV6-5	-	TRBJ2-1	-	CASSPMEDPYNEQFF	TGTGCCAGCAGTCCAATGGAGGACCCTTACAATGAGCAGTTCTTC
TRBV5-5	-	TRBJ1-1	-	CASSLGGPGTEAFF	TGTGCCAGCAGCTTGGGAGGTCCAGGCACTGAAGCTTTCTTT
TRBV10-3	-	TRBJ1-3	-	CAISESHTDSSGNTIYF	TGTGCCATCAGTGAGTCTCATACGGATTCCTCTGGAAACACCATATATTTT
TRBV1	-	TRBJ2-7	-	CTSSDYEQYF	TGCACCAGCAGCGACTACGAGCAGTACTTC
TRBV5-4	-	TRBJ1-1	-	CASSPLDIPRRVNTEAFF	TGTGCCAGCAGCCCCTTGGACATCCCCCGGCGCGTGAACACTGAAGCTTTCTTT
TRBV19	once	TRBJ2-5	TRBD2	CASSSRLAYQETQYF	TGTGCCAGTAGTTCCCGACTAGCGTACCAAGAGACCCAGTACTTC
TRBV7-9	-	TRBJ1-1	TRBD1	CASSFEQGMLTEAFF	TGTGCCAGCAGCTTTGAACAGGGGATGTTAACTGAAGCTTTCTTT
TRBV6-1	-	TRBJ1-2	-	CASSEALRAGGSYGYTF	TGTGCCAGCAGTGAAGCGCTTAGGGCAGGAGGCTCCTATGGCTACACCTTC
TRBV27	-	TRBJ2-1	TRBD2	CASSFGLAGGHYYNEQFF	TGTGCCAGCAGTTTTGGGTTAGCGGGGGGGCATTACTACAATGAGCAGTTCTTC
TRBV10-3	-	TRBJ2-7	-	CAISDSAGPTGEQYF	TGTGCCATCAGTGACTCCGCCGGGCCGACTGGCGAGCAGTACTTC
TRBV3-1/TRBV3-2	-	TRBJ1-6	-	CASSQTAGYSYNSPLHF	TGTGCCAGCAGCCAAACAGCAGGGTACTCCTATAATTCACCCCTCCACTTT
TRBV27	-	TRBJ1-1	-	CASSLGRGVGRTKTHGTEAFF	TGTGCCAGCAGTTTGGGCCGCGGTGTGGGGCGCACTAAGACCCACGGGACTGAAGCTTTCTTT
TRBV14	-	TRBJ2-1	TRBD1	CASSQDPWTGLGNEQFF	TGTGCCAGCAGCCAAGATCCGTGGACAGGGCTTGGAAATGAGCAGTTCTTC
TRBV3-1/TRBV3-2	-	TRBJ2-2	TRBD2	CASRGREGQRVGELFF	TGTGCCAGCAGAGGGCGGGAGGGCCAAAGGGTCGGGGAGCTGTTTTTT
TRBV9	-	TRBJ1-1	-	CASSLGQGANRMNTEAFF	TGTGCCAGCAGCTTAGGGCAGGGTGCCAACCGCATGAACACTGAAGCTTTCTTT
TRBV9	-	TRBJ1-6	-	CASSPRTDNSPLHF	TGTGCCAGCAGCCCCCGGACAGATAATTCACCCCTCCACTTT
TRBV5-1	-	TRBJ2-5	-	CASSPRGQGGEETQYF	TGCGCCAGCAGCCCCCGGGGCCAGGGGGGGGAAGAGACCCAGTACTTC
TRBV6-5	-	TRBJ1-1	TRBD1	CACTIQGAGTEAFF	TGTGCCTGCACGATACAGGGGGCGGGAACTGAAGCTTTCTTT
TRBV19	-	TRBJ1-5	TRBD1	CASSPRSRTGPEAPHQPQHF	TGTGCCAGTAGTCCCCGATCCCGGACAGGGCCCGAAGCCCCTCATCAGCCCCAGCATTTT